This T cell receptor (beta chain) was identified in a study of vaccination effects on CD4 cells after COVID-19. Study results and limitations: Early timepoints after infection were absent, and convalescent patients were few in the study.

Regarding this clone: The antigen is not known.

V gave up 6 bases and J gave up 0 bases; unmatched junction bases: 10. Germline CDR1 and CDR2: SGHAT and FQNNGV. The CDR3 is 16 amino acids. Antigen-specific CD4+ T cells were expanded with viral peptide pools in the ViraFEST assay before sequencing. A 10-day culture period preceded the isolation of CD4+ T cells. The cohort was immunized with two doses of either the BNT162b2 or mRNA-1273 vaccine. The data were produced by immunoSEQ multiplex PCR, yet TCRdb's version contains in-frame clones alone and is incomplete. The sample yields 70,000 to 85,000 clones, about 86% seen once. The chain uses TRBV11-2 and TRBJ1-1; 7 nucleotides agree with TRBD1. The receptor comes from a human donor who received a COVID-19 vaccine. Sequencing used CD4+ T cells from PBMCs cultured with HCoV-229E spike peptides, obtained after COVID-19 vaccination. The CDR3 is CASSTEGTAMNTEAFF. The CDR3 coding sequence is TGTGCCAGCAGTACAGAAGGGACAGCTATGAACACTGAAGCTTTCTTT.